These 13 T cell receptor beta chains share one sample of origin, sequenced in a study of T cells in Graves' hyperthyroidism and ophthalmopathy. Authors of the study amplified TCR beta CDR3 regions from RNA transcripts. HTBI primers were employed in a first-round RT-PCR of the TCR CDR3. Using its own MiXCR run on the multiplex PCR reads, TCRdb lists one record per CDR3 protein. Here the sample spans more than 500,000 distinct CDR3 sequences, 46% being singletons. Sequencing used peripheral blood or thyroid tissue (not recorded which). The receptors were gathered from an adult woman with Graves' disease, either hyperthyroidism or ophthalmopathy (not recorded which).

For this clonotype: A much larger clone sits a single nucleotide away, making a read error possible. Written as DNA, the CDR3 is TGTGCCAGCAGCCCAGGACTAGCGAGACCCACCCAGTACTTC. Protein sequence: CASSPGLARPTQYF. The chain is built from TRBV12-3 or TRBV12-4 and TRBJ2-5; 9 bases agree with TRBD2. The CDR3 length is 14 residues. Losses at the gene ends were 6 bases for V and 8 bases for J; bases not matched to a gene: 10.

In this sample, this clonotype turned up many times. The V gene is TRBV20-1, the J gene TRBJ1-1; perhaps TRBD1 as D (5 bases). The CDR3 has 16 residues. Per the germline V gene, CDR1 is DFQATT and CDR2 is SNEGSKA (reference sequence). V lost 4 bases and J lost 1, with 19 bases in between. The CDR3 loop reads CSATQNLGPENTEAFF. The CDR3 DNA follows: TGCAGTGCTACTCAGAACTTGGGACCCGAGAACACTGAAGCTTTCTTT.

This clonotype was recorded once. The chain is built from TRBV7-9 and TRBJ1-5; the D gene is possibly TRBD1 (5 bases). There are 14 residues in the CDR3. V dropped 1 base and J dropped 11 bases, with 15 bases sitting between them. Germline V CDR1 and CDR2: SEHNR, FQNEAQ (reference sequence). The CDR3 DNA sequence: TGTGCCAGCAGCTTAGAAGGCCGGGGCGTGACCCAGCATTTT. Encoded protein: CASSLEGRGVTQHF.

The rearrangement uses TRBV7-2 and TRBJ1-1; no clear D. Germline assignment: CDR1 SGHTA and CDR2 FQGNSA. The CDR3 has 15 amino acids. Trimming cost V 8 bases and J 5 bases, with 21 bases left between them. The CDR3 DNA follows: TGTGCCAGCGGCCCGTGGGGAACTGGGGAAACTGAAGCTTTCTTT. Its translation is CASGPWGTGETEAFF.

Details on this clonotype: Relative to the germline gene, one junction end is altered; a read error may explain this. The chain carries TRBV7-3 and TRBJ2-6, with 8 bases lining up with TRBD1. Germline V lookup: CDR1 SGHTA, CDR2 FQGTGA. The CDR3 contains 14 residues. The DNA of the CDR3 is TGTGCCAGCAGCTCCTCGACAGGGGCGAACGTCCTGACTTTC. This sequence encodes CASSSSTGANVLTF.

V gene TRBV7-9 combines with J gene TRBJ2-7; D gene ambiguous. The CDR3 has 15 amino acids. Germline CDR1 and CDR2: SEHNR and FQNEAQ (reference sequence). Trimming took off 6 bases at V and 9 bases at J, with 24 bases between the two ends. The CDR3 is CASSFKGPARVGQYF. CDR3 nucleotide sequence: TGTGCCAGCAGTTTTAAAGGGCCTGCACGGGTAGGGCAGTACTTC.

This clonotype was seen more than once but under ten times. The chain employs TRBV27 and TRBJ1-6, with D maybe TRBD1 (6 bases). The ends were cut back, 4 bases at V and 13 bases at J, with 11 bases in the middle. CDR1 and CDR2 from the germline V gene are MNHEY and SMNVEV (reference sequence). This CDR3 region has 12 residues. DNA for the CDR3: TGTGCCAGCAGTTACGGGGGCGGGCCCCTCCACTTT. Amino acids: CASSYGGGPLHF.

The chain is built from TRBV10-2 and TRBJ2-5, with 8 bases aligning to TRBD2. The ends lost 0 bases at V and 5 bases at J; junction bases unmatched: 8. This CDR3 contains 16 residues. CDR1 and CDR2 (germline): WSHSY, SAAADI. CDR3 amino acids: CASSESYTGGRETQYF. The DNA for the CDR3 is TGCGCCAGCAGTGAGTCCTACACAGGCGGGAGGGAGACCCAGTACTTC.

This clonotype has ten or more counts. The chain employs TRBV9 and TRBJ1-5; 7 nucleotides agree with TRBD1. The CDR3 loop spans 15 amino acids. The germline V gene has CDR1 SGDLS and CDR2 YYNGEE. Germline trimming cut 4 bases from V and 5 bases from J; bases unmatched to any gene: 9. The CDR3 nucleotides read TGTGCCAGCAGCTCACAGGGGAGGGGGGATCAGCCCCAGCATTTT. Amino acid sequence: CASSSQGRGDQPQHF.

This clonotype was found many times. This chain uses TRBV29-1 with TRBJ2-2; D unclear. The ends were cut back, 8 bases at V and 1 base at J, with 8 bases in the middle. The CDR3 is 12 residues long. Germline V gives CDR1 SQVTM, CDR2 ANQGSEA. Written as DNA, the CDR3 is TGCAGCTTCCCTCTGAACACCGGGGAGCTGTTTTTT. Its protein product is CSFPLNTGELFF.

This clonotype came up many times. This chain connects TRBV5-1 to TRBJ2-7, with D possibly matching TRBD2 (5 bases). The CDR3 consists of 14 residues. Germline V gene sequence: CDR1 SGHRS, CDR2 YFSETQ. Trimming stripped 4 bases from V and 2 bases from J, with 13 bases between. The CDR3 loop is CASSASGDTYEQYF. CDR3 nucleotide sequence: TGCGCCAGCAGCGCCTCCGGGGATACCTACGAGCAGTACTTC.

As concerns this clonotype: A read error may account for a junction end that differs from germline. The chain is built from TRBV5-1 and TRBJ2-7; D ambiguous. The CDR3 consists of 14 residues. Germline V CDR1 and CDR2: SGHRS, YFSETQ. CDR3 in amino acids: CASSLVVSSYEQYF. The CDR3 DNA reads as TGTGCCAGCAGCTTAGTCGTCAGCTCCTACGAGCAGTACTTC.

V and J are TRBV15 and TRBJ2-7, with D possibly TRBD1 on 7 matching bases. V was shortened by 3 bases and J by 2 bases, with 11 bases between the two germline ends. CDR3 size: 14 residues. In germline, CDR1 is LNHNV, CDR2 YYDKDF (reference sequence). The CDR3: CATSSPRGAYEQYF. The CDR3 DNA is TGTGCCACCAGCAGCCCCAGGGGGGCCTACGAGCAGTACTTC. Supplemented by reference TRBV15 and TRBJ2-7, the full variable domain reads DAMVIQNPRYQVTQFGKPVTLSCSQTLNHNVMYWYQQKSSQAPKLLFHYYDKDFNNEADTPDNFQSRRPNTSFCFLDIRSPGLGDTAMYLCATSSPRGAYEQYFGPGTRLTVT.